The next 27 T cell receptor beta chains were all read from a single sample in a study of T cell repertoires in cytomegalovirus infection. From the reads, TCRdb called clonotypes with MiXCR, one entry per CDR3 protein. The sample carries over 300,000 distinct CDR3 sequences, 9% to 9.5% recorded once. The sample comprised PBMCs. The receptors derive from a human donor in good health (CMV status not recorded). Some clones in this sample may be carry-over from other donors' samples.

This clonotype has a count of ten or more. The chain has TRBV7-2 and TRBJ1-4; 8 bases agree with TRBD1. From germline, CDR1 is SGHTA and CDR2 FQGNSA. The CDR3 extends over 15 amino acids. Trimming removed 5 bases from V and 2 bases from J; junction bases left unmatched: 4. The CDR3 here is CASSPGQGTNEKLFF. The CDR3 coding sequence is TGTGCCAGCAGCCCCGGACAGGGCACTAATGAAAAACTGTTTTTT.

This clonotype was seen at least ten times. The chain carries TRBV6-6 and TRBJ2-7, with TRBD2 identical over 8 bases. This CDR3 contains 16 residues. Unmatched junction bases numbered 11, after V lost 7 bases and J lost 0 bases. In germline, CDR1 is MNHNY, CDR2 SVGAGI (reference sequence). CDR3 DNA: TGTGCCAGCAAAGGGGCGGGGGGCGTTAGCTCCTACGAGCAGTACTTC. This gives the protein CASKGAGGVSSYEQYF.

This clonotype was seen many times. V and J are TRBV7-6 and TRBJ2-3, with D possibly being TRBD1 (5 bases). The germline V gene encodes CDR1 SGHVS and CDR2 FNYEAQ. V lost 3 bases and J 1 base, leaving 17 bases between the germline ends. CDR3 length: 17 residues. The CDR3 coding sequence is TGTGCCAGCAGCTTGATCGGACAACTCAAGGGCACAGATACGCAGTATTTT. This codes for CASSLIGQLKGTDTQYF.

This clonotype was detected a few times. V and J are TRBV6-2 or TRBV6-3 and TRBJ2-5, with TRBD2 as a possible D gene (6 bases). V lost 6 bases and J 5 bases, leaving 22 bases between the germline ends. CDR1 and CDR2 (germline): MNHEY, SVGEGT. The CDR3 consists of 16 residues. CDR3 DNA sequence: TGTGCCAGCAGGGCATCGGGAGCTTCGGTCCGGGAGACCCAGTACTTC. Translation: CASRASGASVRETQYF.

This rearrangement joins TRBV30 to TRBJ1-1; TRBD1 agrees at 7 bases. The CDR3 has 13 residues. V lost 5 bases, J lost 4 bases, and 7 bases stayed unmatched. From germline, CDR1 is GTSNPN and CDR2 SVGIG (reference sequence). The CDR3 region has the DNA TGTGCCTGGGCCAGCCAGGGGGTCACTGAAGCTTTCTTT. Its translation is CAWASQGVTEAFF.

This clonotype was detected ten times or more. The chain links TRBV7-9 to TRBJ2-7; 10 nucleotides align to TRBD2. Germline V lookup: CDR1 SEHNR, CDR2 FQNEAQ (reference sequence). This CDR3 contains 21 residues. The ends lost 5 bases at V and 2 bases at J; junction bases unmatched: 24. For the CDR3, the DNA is TGTGCCAGCAGCCTCCGGGGGCCCGGGGAGACTAGCGGGCTAATTACCTACGAGCAGTACTTC. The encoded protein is CASSLRGPGETSGLITYEQYF. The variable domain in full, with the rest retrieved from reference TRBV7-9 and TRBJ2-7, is DTGVSQNPRHKITKRGQNVTFRCDPISEHNRLYWYRQTLGQGPEFLTYFQNEAQLEKSRLLSDRFSAERPKGSFSTLEIQRTEQGDSAMYLCASSLRGPGETSGLITYEQYFGPGTRLTVT.

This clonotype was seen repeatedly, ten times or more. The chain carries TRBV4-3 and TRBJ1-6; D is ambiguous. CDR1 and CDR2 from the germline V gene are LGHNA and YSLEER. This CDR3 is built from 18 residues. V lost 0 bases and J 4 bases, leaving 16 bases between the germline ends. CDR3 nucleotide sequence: TGCGCCAGCAGCCAAGATCTGGCGGCAGTTGATTATAATTCACCCCTCCACTTT. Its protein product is CASSQDLAAVDYNSPLHF.

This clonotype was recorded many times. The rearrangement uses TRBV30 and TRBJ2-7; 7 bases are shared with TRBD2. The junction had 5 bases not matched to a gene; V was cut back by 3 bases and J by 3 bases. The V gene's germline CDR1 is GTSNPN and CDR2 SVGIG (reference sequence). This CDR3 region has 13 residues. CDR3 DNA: TGTGCCTGGAGCCGGCTAGCGGACTACGAGCAGTACTTC. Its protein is CAWSRLADYEQYF.

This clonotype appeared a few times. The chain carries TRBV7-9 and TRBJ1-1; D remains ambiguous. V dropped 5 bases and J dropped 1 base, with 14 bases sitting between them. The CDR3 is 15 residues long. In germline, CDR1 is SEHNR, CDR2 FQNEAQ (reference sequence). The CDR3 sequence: CASSRKASGNTEAFF. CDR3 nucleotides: TGTGCCAGCAGCCGGAAGGCGTCGGGGAACACTGAAGCTTTCTTT. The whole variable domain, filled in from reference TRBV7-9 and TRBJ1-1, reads DTGVSQNPRHKITKRGQNVTFRCDPISEHNRLYWYRQTLGQGPEFLTYFQNEAQLEKSRLLSDRFSAERPKGSFSTLEIQRTEQGDSAMYLCASSRKASGNTEAFFGQGTRLTVV.

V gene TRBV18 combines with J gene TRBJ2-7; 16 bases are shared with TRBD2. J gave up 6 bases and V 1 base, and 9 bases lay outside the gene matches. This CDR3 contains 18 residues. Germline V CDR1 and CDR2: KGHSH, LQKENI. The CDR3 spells CASSPRLGTSGGATEQYF. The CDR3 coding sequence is TGTGCCAGCTCACCACGCTTAGGGACTAGCGGGGGGGCCACCGAGCAGTACTTC.

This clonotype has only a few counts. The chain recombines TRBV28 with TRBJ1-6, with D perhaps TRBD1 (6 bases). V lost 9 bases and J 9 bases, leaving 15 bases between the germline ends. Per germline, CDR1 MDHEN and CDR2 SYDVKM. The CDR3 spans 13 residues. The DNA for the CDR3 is TGTGCCAGTAACAGGGACGTCACTTCACCCCTCCACTTT. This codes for CASNRDVTSPLHF.

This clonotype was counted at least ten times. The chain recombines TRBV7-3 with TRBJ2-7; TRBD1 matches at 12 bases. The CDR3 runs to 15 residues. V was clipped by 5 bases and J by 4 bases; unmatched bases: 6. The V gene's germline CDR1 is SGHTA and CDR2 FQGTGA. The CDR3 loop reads CASSTGTGGDYEQYF. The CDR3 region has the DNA TGTGCCAGCAGCACCGGGACAGGGGGCGATTACGAGCAGTACTTC.

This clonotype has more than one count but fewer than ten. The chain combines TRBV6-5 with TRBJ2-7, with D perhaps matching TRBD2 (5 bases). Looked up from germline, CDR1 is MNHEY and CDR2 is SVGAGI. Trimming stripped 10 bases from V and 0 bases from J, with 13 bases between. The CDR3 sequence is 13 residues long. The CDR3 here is CATSFGISYEQYF. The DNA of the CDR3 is TGTGCCACTTCGTTCGGGATCTCCTACGAGCAGTACTTC.

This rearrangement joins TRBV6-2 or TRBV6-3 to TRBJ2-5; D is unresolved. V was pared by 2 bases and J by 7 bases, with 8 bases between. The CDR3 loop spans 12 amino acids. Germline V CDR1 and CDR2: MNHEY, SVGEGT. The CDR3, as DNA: TGTGCCAGCAGTTACGGCCCTATGACCCAGTACTTC. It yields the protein CASSYGPMTQYF.

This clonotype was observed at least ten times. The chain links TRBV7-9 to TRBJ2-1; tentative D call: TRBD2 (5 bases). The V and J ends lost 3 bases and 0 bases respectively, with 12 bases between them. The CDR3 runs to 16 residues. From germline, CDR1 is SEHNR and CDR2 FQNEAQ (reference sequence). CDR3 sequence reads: CASSFGGPRSYNEQFF. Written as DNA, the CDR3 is TGTGCCAGCAGCTTTGGCGGGCCACGCTCCTACAATGAGCAGTTCTTC.

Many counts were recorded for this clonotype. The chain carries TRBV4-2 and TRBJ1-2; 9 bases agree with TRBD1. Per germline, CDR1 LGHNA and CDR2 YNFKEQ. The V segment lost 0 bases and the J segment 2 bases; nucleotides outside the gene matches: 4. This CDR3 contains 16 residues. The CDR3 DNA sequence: TGTGCCAGCAGCCAAGACCCCGGACAGGGGAACTATGGCTACACCTTC. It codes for CASSQDPGQGNYGYTF.

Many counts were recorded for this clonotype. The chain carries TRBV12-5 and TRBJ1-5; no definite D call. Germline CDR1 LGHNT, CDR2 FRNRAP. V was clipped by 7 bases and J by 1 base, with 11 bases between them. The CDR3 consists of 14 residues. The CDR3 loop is CASAPGVSNQPQHF. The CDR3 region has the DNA TGTGCTAGTGCCCCGGGAGTGAGCAATCAGCCCCAGCATTTT.

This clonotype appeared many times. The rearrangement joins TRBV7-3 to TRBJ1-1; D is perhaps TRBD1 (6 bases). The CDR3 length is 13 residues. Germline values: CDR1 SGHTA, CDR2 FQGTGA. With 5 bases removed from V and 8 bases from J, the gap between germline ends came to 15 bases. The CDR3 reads CASSPYGGAEAFF. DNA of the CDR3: TGTGCCAGCAGCCCCTACGGGGGGGCCGAAGCTTTCTTT.

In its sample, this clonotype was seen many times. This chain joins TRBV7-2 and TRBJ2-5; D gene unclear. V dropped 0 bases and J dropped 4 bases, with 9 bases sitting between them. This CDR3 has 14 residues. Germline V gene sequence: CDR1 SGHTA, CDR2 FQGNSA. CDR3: CASSLADVVETQYF. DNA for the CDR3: TGTGCCAGCAGCTTAGCGGATGTAGTAGAGACCCAGTACTTC. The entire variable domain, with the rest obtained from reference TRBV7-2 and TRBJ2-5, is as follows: GAGVSQSPSNKVTEKGKDVELRCDPISGHTALYWYRQSLGQGLEFLIYFQGNSAPDKSGLPSDRFSAERTGGSVSTLTIQRTQQEDSAVYLCASSLADVVETQYFGPGTRLLVL.

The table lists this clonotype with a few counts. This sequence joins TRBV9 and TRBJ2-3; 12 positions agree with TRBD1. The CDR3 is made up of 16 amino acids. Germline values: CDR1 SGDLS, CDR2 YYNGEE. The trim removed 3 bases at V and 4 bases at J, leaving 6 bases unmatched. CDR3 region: CASSANRDRGPDTQYF. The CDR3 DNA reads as TGTGCCAGCAGCGCGAACCGGGACAGGGGGCCAGATACGCAGTATTTT.

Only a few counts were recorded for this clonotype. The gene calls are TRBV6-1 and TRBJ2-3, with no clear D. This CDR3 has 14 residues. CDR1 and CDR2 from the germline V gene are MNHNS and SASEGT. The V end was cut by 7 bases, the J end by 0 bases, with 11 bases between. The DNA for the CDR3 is TGTGCCAGCACCCCAAACCCTAGCACAGATACGCAGTATTTT. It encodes CASTPNPSTDTQYF.

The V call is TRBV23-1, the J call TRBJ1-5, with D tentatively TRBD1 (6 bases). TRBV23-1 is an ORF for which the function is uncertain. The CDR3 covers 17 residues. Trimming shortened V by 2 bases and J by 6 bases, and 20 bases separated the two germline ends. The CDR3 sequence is CASSQKGDRMKSQPQHF. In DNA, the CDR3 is TGCGCCAGCAGTCAAAAGGGCGACAGGATGAAAAGTCAGCCCCAGCATTTT.

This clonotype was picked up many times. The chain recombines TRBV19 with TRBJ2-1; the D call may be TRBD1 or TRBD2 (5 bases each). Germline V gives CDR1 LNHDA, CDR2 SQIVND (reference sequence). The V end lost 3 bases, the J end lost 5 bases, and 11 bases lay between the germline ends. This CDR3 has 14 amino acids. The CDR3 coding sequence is TGTGCCAGTAGTATCCGGGGCCCCCACAATGAGCAGTTCTTC. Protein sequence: CASSIRGPHNEQFF. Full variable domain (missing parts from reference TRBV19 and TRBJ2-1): DGGITQSPKYLFRKEGQNVTLSCEQNLNHDAMYWYRQDPGQGLRLIYYSQIVNDFQKGDIAEGYSVSREKKESFPLTVTSAQKNPTAFYLCASSIRGPHNEQFFGPGTRLTVL.

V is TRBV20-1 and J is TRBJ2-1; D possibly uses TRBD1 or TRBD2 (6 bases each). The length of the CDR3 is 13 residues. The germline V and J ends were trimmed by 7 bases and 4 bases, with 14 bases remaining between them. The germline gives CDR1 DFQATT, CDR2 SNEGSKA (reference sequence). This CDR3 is CSEGGLGYNEQFF. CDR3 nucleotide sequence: TGCAGTGAGGGGGGCTTAGGATACAATGAGCAGTTCTTC.

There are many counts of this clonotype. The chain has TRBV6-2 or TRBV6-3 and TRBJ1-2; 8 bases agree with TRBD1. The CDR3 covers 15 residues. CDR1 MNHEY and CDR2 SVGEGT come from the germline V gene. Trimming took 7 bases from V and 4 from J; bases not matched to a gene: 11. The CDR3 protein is CASKQRQGNSYGYTF. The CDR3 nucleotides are TGTGCCAGCAAACAACGACAGGGGAATAGCTATGGCTACACCTTC.

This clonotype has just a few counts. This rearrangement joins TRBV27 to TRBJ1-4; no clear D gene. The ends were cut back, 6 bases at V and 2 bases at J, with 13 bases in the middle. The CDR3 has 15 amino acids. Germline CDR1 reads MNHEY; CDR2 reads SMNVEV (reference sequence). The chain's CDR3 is CASRPRAGTNEKLFF. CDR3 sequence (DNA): TGTGCCAGCAGACCGAGGGCTGGGACTAATGAAAAACTGTTTTTT.

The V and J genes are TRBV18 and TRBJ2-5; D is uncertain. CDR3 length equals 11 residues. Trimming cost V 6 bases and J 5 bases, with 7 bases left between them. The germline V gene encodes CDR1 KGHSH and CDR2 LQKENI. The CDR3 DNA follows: TGTGCCAGCTCCATCAGGGAGACCCAGTACTTC. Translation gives CASSIRETQYF.